The 12 T cell receptor beta chains presented below share a single source sample, sequenced in a study of T cell responses to AZD1222 COVID-19 vaccine. The table came from immunoSEQ multiplex PCR; TCRdb's copy has only in-frame clones and leaves some out. Of 110,000 to 150,000 clones in the sample, about nine tenths are singletons; the top ten hold about 3%. The specimen was peripheral blood, collected on day 0 of AZD1222 vaccination. All receptors come from an adult in good health.

Written as DNA, the CDR3 is TGTGCCAGCTCACCGGATAACTCCTACAATGAGCAGTTCTTC. As protein: CASSPDNSYNEQFF. This chain uses TRBV18 with TRBJ2-1; D is uncertain. CDR3 length: 14 amino acids. The germline V gene has CDR1 KGHSH and CDR2 LQKENI. Trimming removed 3 bases from V and 0 bases from J, with 6 bases in between. The variable domain in full, with the rest retrieved from reference TRBV18 and TRBJ2-1, is NAGVMQNPRHLVRRRGQEARLRCSPMKGHSHVYWYRQLPEEGLKFMVYLQKENIIDESGMPKERFSAEFPKEGPSILRIQQVVRGDSAAYFCASSPDNSYNEQFFGPGTRLTVL.

The CDR3 is CASSLLSGTEAFF. In nucleotides, the CDR3 is TGTGCCAGTAGTCTACTAAGCGGCACTGAAGCTTTCTTT. The chain links TRBV19 to TRBJ1-1, with no clear D. Germline CDR1 and CDR2: LNHDA and SQIVND (reference sequence). This CDR3 has 13 amino acids. Trimming removed 5 bases at V and 4 bases at J, with 11 bases between.

This chain joins TRBV10-1 and TRBJ2-3; 9 nucleotides line up with TRBD1. The length of the CDR3 is 19 residues. CDR1 and CDR2 from the germline V gene are WNHNN and SYGVQD (reference sequence). Losses at the gene ends were 5 bases for V and 1 base for J; bases not matched to a gene: 16. DNA of the CDR3: TGCGCCAGCAGTTCCGGGACAGGGTTTTTGGGAGGGCGCACAGATACGCAGTATTTT. Translated: CASSSGTGFLGGRTDTQYF.

This clone appeared once. The J gene is TRBJ1-2, the V gene TRBV7-9; no clear D. The ends were cut back, 7 bases at V and 4 bases at J, with 22 bases in the middle. CDR1 and CDR2 from the germline V gene are SEHNR and FQNEAQ (reference sequence). The CDR3 has 16 residues. As DNA, the CDR3 is TGTGCCAGCACCAGCTCGGGTATGATAGGGAGCTATGGCTACACCTTC. It encodes CASTSSGMIGSYGYTF.

This clone was observed a few times. This rearrangement joins TRBV9 to TRBJ2-1; 8 bases match TRBD2. The CDR3 contains 15 residues. In germline, CDR1 is SGDLS, CDR2 YYNGEE. The trim removed 0 bases at V and 5 bases at J, leaving 4 bases unmatched. This CDR3 reads CASSVDGGANNEQFF. The DNA of the CDR3 is TGTGCCAGCAGCGTAGACGGGGGGGCTAACAATGAGCAGTTCTTC.

The V and J genes are TRBV5-5 and TRBJ1-5; D is undetermined. CDR3 size: 15 residues. The V gene's germline CDR1 is SGHKS and CDR2 YYEKEE (reference sequence). Trimming shortened V by 0 bases and J by 4 bases, and 11 bases separated the two germline ends. The CDR3 loop reads CASSLDPLSNQPQHF. For the CDR3, the DNA is TGTGCCAGCAGCTTGGATCCCCTGAGTAATCAGCCCCAGCATTTT.

This clone was detected only once. This chain links TRBV4-1 with TRBJ2-7, with D perhaps being TRBD1 or TRBD2 (5 bases each). In germline, CDR1 is MGHRA, CDR2 YSYEKL. V shed 1 base and J shed 0 bases, with 10 bases lying between them. The CDR3 runs to 15 residues. CDR3 loop: CASSQAGTSSYEQYF. CDR3 in DNA: TGCGCCAGCAGCCAAGCGGGGACGAGCTCCTACGAGCAGTACTTC.

The chain carries TRBV5-1 and TRBJ2-4; 14 bases map to TRBD2. V was clipped by 3 bases and J by 0 bases; unmatched bases: 5. CDR1 is SGHRS, CDR2 YFSETQ, per germline. The CDR3 extends over 18 amino acids. Here the CDR3 reads CASSSGLAGAIAKNIQYF. Here the CDR3 DNA reads TGCGCCAGCAGCTCGGGACTAGCGGGGGCAATAGCCAAAAACATTCAGTACTTC.

The chain joins TRBV25-1 to TRBJ2-7; D might be TRBD2 (6 bases). V lost 1 base, J lost 2 bases, and 15 bases lay in between. The CDR3 has 16 residues. Germline CDR1 MGHDK, CDR2 SYGVNS. In DNA, the CDR3 is TGTGCCAGCAGTGAATCCAACCGCGGGAAGGCCTACGAGCAGTACTTC. This sequence encodes CASSESNRGKAYEQYF.

This sequence joins TRBV4-3 and TRBJ1-5; D is uncertain. Trimming cost V 4 bases and J 3 bases, with 7 bases left between them. Per germline, CDR1 LGHNA and CDR2 YSLEER. The length of the CDR3 is 13 residues. The CDR3 sequence is CASSPNYNQPQHF. The CDR3, as DNA: TGCGCCAGCAGCCCCAACTACAATCAGCCCCAGCATTTT.

V usage is TRBV4-1 and J usage is TRBJ1-2; 8 nucleotides align to TRBD1. Germline loops: CDR1 MGHRA, CDR2 YSYEKL. V dropped 4 bases and J dropped 4; count of bases not matched to a gene: 5. The CDR3 is 14 residues long. In DNA form, the CDR3 reads TGCGCCAGCAGCCCACGGACAGGGCTCTATGGCTACACCTTC. Translated, it gives CASSPRTGLYGYTF.

The V and J genes are TRBV14 and TRBJ2-2; 7 bases line up with TRBD2. CDR1 and CDR2 (germline): SGHDN, FVKESK. The CDR3 is 15 residues long. Trimming removed 6 bases from V and 0 bases from J; junction bases left unmatched: 4. CDR3 in amino acids: CASRSGAPNTGELFF. The CDR3 DNA follows: TGTGCCAGCAGGAGCGGGGCCCCGAACACCGGGGAGCTGTTTTTT.